This passage covers 10 T cell receptor beta chains from one sample sequenced in a study of blood T cells in healthy people across ages. With a J-beta primer mix and a sample-barcoded 5' primer, a second PCR ran about 6 to 11 cycles. TCRdb redid the calling of the 5' RACE reads with MiXCR, one entry per CDR3 protein. Of hundreds of thousands of distinct CDR3 sequences detected, roughly 60% appear once; the ten largest clones hold over 20%. The sequenced sample was blood. The source is a man aged 25 to 45 in good health.

The V call is TRBV9, the J call TRBJ2-4; D possibly corresponds to TRBD1 (6 bases). The DNA matches TRBJ2-7 better at its end, which makes the J call doubtful. There are 16 residues in the CDR3. Germline V gives CDR1 SGDLS, CDR2 YYNGEE. The CDR3 DNA is TGTGCCAGCAGCGTAGGAGGGGGTCCGATTTCCTACGAGCAGTACTTC. This codes for CASSVGGGPISYEQYF.

Of note for this clonotype: At one end the junction does not follow the germline gene, possibly because of a read error. CDR3 DNA sequence: TGTGCCAGCGGTTTCAACAGTCCGGGGTCGCGCGGCTACACCTTC. Amino acids: CASGFNSPGSRGYTF. This chain uses TRBV12-3 or TRBV12-4 with TRBJ1-2; no definite D call. This CDR3 is built from 15 residues.

The CDR3 spells CASSGDGNAYVGGQYF. The CDR3 region has the DNA TGTGCCAGCAGTGGGGACGGAAACGCATACGTTGGAGGGCAGTACTTC. This sequence joins TRBV2 and TRBJ2-5; TRBD2 is a possible D gene (6 bases). This CDR3 contains 16 residues. CDR1 and CDR2 from the germline V gene are SNHLY and FYNNEI. V lost 4 bases and J lost 11, with 26 bases in between.

Only a few counts were recorded for this clonotype. The rearrangement uses TRBV3-1 and TRBJ2-7; tentative D call: TRBD2 (5 bases). Germline CDR1 LGHDT, CDR2 YNNKEL (reference sequence). Deletions cut 1 base from V and 5 bases from J, with 9 bases between. CDR3 length: 13 amino acids. CDR3 sequence reads: CASSQVGSHEQYF. The DNA for the CDR3 is TGTGCCAGCAGCCAAGTAGGGAGTCACGAGCAGTACTTC.

The chain combines TRBV6-1 with TRBJ2-3, with 10 bases fitting TRBD2. CDR3 length: 15 amino acids. Germline CDR1 MNHNS, CDR2 SASEGT. The V and J ends lost 6 bases and 5 bases, in that order; junction bases with no gene match: 8. The CDR3: CASSTLAGAVDTQYF. The CDR3 nucleotides read TGTGCCAGCAGCACCCTAGCGGGAGCCGTAGATACGCAGTATTTT.

The chain is built from TRBV19 and TRBJ1-5; D unresolved. CDR3 length: 12 residues. V was trimmed by 5 bases and J by 6 bases, leaving 8 bases between them. From germline, CDR1 is LNHDA and CDR2 SQIVND (reference sequence). Written as DNA, the CDR3 is TGTGCCAGTAGTGCCGCCGCTCAGCCCCAGCATTTT. This encodes CASSAAAQPQHF.

This clonotype was recorded a few times. V usage is TRBV4-3 and J usage is TRBJ2-7; 9 bases agree with TRBD2. CDR3 length: 16 residues. V dropped 0 bases and J dropped 2; count of bases not matched to a gene: 5. Germline-derived CDR1 and CDR2 are LGHNA and YSLEER. The CDR3 reads CASSQDPSGVAYEQYF. The CDR3 coding sequence is TGCGCCAGCAGCCAAGATCCTAGCGGGGTGGCCTACGAGCAGTACTTC.

Of note for this clonotype: A read error may produce the germline difference seen at one junction end. This sequence joins TRBV20-1 and TRBJ2-7; no definite D call. The CDR3 length is 13 residues. Germline assignment: CDR1 DFQATT and CDR2 SNEGSKA (reference sequence). The CDR3 reads CSASEWQTYERYF. DNA of the CDR3: TGCAGTGCTAGTGAGTGGCAGACCTACGAGCGGTACTTC.

This chain joins TRBV10-3 and TRBJ2-7; 9 bases agree with TRBD2. The CDR3 contains 13 residues. Losses at the gene ends were 7 bases for V and 5 bases for J; bases not matched to a gene: 6. Germline lookup yields CDR1 ENHRY and CDR2 SYGVKD. In DNA, the CDR3 is TGTGCCATCAAGATAGCGGGAGATCACGAGCAGTACTTC. Protein sequence: CAIKIAGDHEQYF.

The V gene is TRBV5-5, the J gene TRBJ2-4; 7 bases agree with TRBD1. The J call may be incorrect, as the DNA end agrees better with TRBJ2-7. Germline CDR1 is SGHKS and CDR2 is YYEKEE (reference sequence). CDR3 size: 15 residues. The CDR3 is CASSFFLQGIYEQYF. The CDR3 coding sequence is TGTGCCAGCAGCTTTTTTTTACAGGGGATCTACGAGCAGTACTTC.